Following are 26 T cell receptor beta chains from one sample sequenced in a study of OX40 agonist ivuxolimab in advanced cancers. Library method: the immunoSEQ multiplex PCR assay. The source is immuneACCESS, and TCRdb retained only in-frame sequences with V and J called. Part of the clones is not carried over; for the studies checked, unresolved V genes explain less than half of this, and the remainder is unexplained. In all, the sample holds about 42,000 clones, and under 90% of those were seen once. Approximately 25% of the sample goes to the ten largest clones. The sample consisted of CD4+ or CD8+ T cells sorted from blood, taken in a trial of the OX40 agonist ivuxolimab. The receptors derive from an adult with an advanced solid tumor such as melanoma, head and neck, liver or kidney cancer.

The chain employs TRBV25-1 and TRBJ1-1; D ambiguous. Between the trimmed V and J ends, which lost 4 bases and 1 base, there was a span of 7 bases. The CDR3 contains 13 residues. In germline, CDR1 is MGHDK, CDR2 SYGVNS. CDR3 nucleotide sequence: TGTGCCAGCAGTGTGAACAGGAACACTGAAGCTTTCTTT. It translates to CASSVNRNTEAFF.

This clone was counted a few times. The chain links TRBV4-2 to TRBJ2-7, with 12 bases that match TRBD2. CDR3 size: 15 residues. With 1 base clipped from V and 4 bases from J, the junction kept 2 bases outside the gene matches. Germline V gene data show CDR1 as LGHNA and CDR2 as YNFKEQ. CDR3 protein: CASSQGTSGAYEQYF. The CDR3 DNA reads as TGTGCCAGCAGCCAAGGGACTAGCGGGGCTTACGAGCAGTACTTC.

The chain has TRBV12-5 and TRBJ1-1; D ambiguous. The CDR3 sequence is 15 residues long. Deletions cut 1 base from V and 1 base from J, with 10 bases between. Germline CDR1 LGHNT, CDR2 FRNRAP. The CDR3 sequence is CASGLEWGGNTEAFF. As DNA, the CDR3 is TGTGCTAGTGGTTTGGAGTGGGGAGGGAACACTGAAGCTTTCTTT.

Written as DNA, the CDR3 is TGTGCCAGCAGTAGGACAGGTATCGCCGAGCAGTACTTC. This translates into CASSRTGIAEQYF. The genes are TRBV6-6 and TRBJ2-7; 7 nucleotides line up with TRBD1. The length of the CDR3 is 13 residues. Germline-derived CDR1 and CDR2 are MNHNY and SVGAGI (reference sequence). V lost 5 bases, J lost 6 bases, and 7 bases stayed unmatched.

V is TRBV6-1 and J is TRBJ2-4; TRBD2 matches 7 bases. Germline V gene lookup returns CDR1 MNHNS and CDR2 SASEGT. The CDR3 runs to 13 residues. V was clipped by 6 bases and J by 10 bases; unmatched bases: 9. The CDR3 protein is CASSPSNGGIQYF. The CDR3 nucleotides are TGTGCCAGCAGCCCCTCGAACGGGGGGATTCAGTACTTC.

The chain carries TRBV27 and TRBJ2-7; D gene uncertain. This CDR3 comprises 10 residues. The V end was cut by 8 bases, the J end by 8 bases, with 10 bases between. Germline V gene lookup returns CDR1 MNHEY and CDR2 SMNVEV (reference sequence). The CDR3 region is CASGIVKQYF. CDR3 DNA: TGTGCCAGCGGGATTGTAAAGCAGTACTTC.

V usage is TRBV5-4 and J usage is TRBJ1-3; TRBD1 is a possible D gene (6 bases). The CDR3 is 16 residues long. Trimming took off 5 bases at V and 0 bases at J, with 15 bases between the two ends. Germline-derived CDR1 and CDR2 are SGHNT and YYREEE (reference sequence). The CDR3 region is CASSRPGQTSGNTIYF. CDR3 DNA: TGTGCCAGCAGTCGACCTGGACAGACCTCTGGAAACACCATATATTTT.

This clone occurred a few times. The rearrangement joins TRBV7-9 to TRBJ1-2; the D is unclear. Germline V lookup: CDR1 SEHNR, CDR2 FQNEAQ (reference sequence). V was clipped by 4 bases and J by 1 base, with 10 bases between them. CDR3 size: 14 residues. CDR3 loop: CASSSNSVNYGYTF. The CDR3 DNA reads TGTGCCAGCAGCTCGAACAGCGTTAACTATGGCTACACCTTC.

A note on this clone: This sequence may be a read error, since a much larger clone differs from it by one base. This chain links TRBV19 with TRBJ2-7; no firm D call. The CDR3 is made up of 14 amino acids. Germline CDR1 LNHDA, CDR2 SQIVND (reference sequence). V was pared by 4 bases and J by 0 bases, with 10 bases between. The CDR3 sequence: CASSTDTHSYEQYF. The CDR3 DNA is TGTGCCAGTAGTACAGACACCCACTCCTACGAGCAGTACTTC.

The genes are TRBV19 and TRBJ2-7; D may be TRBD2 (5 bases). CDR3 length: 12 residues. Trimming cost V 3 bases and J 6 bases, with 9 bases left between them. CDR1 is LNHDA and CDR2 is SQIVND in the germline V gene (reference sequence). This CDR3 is CASSIGGSEQYF. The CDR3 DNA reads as TGTGCCAGTAGTATTGGTGGGAGCGAGCAGTACTTC.

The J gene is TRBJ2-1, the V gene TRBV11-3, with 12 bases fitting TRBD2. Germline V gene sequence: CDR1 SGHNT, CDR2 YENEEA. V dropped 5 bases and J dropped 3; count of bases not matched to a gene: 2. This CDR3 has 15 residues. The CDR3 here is CASSLTSGSYNEQFF. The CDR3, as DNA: TGTGCCAGCAGCCTGACTAGCGGGAGCTACAATGAGCAGTTCTTC.

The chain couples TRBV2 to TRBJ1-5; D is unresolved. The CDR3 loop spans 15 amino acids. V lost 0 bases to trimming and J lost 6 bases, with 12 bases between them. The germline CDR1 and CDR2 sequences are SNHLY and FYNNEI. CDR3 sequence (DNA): TGTGCCAGCAGTGAAGCCCCCGTGGTAGGTCAGCCCCAGCATTTT. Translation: CASSEAPVVGQPQHF. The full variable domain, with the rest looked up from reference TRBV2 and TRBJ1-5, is EPEVTQTPSHQVTQMGQEVILRCVPISNHLYFYWYRQILGQKVEFLVSFYNNEISEKSEIFDDQFSVERPDGSNFTLKIRSTKLEDSAMYFCASSEAPVVGQPQHFGDGTRLSIL.

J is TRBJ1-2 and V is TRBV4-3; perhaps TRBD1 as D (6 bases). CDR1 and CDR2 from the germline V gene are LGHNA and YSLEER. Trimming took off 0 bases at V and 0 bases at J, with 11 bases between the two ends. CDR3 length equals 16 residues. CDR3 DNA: TGCGCCAGCAGCCAAGAGATCACAGGGCCTAACTATGGCTACACCTTC. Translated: CASSQEITGPNYGYTF.

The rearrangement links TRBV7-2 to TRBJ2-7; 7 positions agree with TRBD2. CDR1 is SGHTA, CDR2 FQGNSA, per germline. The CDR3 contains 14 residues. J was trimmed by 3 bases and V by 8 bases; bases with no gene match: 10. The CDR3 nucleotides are TGTGCCAGCGGACGAGCGGGGATTTTCTACGAGCAGTACTTC. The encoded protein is CASGRAGIFYEQYF.

The CDR3 here is CASRQTGAFNQPQHF. CDR3 DNA: TGTGCCAGTAGGCAGACAGGGGCATTCAATCAGCCCCAGCATTTT. The chain couples TRBV19 to TRBJ1-5, with TRBD1 matching 8 bases. The CDR3 contains 15 residues. CDR1 LNHDA and CDR2 SQIVND come from the germline V gene (reference sequence). The V and J ends lost 6 bases and 3 bases, in that order; junction bases with no gene match: 7.

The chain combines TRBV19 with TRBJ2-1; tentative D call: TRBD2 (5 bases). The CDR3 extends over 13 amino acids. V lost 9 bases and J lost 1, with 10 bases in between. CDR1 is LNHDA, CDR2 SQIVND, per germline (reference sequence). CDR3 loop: CASGESSYNEQFF. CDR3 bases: TGTGCCAGCGGGGAGAGTTCCTACAATGAGCAGTTCTTC.

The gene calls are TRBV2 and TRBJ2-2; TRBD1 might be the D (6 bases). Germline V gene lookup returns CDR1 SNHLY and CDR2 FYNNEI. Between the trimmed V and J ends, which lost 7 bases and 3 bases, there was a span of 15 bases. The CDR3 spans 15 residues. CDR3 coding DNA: TGTGCCAGCAACCCCCAGAACAGGGACACCGGGGAGCTGTTTTTT. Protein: CASNPQNRDTGELFF.

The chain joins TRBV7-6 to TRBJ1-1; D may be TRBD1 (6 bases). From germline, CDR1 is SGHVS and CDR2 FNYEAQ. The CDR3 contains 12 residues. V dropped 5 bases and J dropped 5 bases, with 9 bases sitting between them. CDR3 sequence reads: CASSVGGTEAFF. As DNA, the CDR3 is TGTGCCAGCAGCGTAGGGGGGACTGAAGCTTTCTTT.

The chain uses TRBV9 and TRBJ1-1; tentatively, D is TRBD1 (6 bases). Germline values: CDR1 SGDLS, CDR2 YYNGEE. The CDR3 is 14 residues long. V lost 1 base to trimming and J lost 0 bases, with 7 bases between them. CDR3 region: CASSVRGMNTEAFF. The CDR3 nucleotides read TGTGCCAGCAGCGTAAGGGGGATGAACACTGAAGCTTTCTTT.

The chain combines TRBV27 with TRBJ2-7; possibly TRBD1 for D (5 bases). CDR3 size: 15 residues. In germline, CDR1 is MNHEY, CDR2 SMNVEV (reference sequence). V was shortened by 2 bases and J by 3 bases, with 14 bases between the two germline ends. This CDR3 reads CASSLKGPPDYEQYF. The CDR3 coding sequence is TGTGCCAGCAGTTTAAAGGGGCCCCCGGACTACGAGCAGTACTTC.

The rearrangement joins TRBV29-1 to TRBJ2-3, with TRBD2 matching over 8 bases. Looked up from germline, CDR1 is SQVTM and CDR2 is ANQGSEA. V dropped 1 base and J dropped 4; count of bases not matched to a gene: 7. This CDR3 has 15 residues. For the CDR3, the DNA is TGCAGCGTTGAAGGTGTAAAGCGGGGGCCAGATACGCAGTATTTT. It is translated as CSVEGVKRGPDTQYF.

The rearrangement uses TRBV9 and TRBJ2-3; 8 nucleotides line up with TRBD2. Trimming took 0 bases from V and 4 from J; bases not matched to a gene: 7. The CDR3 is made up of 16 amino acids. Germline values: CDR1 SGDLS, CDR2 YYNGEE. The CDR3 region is CASSVGQRGFSDTQYF. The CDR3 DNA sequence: TGTGCCAGCAGCGTAGGCCAGCGGGGGTTCTCAGATACGCAGTATTTT.

In nucleotides, the CDR3 is TGTGCCAGCAGTTCCCGCCCGGGGCAACCGCAAGAGACCCAGTACTTC. It translates to CASSSRPGQPQETQYF. V is TRBV27 and J is TRBJ2-5; D assignment may be TRBD1 or TRBD2 (5 bases each). Germline V lookup: CDR1 MNHEY, CDR2 SMNVEV (reference sequence). This CDR3 spans 16 amino acids. With 4 bases removed from V and 2 bases from J, the gap between germline ends came to 17 bases.

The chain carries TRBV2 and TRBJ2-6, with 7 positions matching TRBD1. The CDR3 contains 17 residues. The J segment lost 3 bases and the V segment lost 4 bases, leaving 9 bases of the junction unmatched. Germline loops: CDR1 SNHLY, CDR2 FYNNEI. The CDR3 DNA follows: TGTGCCAGCAGTGCAGACAGGGCGCCCGTTGGGGCCAACGTCCTGACTTTC. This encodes CASSADRAPVGANVLTF.

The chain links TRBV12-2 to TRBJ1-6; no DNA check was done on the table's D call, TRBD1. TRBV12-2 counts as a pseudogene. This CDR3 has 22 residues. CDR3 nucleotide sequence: TGTGCAAGTCGCTTCAGGGTTCCACCAAATGCCCGATCGAGCTCCTATAATTCACCCCTCCACTTT. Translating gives CASRFRVPPNARSSSYNSPLHF.

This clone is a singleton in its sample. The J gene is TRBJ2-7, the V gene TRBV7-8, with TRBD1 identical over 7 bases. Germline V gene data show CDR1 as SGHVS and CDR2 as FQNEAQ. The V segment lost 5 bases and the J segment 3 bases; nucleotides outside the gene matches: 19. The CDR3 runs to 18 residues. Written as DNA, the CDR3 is TGTGCCAGCAGCGACCCGACAGGGACAAAAGTAAGAAACTACGAGCAGTACTTC. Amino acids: CASSDPTGTKVRNYEQYF.